These 27 T cell receptor beta chains were all obtained from the same sample, sequenced in a study of blood T cell repertoires in COVID-19. Assay used: immunoSEQ multiplex PCR; TCRdb lists only in-frame clones, some missing. The sample lists around 77,000 clones; around 93% were seen once. Source material: peripheral blood. The receptors shown here come from an older woman with active COVID-19.

J is TRBJ1-3 and V is TRBV6-5; D unclear. The V gene lost 8 bases and the J gene lost 0 bases, with 14 bases spanning the gap. The CDR3 runs to 15 residues. Germline V gene data show CDR1 as MNHEY and CDR2 as SVGAGI. CDR3 sequence (DNA): TGTGCCAGCGGGGAGCGTAGTGGCTCTGGAAACACCATATATTTT. As protein: CASGERSGSGNTIYF.

There are a few counts of this clone. For the CDR3, the DNA is TGCAGCTCCCGGGCCCGGGGGTCGAACACTGAAGCTTTCTTT. Translation gives CSSRARGSNTEAFF. This chain joins TRBV29-1 and TRBJ1-1, with D possibly being TRBD1 (5 bases). The V end lost 8 bases, the J end lost 1 base, and 17 bases lay between the germline ends. Germline V lookup: CDR1 SQVTM, CDR2 ANQGSEA. There are 14 residues in the CDR3.

The chain uses TRBV4-2 and TRBJ2-6; D perhaps matches TRBD2 (7 bases). Germline V gene lookup returns CDR1 LGHNA and CDR2 YNFKEQ. V was shortened by 1 base and J by 0 bases, with 13 bases between the two germline ends. This CDR3 is built from 18 residues. CDR3 region: CASSQARGRSSGANVLTF. As DNA, the CDR3 is TGTGCCAGCAGCCAAGCGCGGGGGCGATCCTCTGGGGCCAACGTCCTGACTTTC.

The chain combines TRBV7-2 with TRBJ2-3; TRBD2 matches 9 bases. The length of the CDR3 is 17 residues. CDR1 and CDR2 (germline): SGHTA, FQGNSA. V was pared by 2 bases and J by 3 bases, with 9 bases of the junction left unmatched. The CDR3 DNA sequence: TGTGCCAGCAGCTTAAGGGTACCCAGCGGGAGGACAGATACGCAGTATTTT. Protein: CASSLRVPSGRTDTQYF.

The chain links TRBV5-5 to TRBJ2-1; no clear D gene. The V and J ends lost 4 bases and 7 bases respectively, with 9 bases between them. The CDR3 runs 12 residues. Per the germline V gene, CDR1 is SGHKS and CDR2 is YYEKEE (reference sequence). CDR3 sequence (DNA): TGTGCCAGCAGCCAAACGGTTAATGAGCAGTTCTTC. Translating it yields CASSQTVNEQFF.

The rearrangement links TRBV30 to TRBJ2-5; TRBD1 matches 8 bases. CDR3 length: 14 amino acids. CDR1 GTSNPN and CDR2 SVGIG come from the germline V gene (reference sequence). V shed 3 bases and J 4 bases; nucleotides not matched to a gene: 7. The CDR3 DNA reads as TGTGCCTGGAGGGCTGGACAGGGTGGAGAGACCCAGTACTTC. Protein: CAWRAGQGGETQYF.

This clone was detected only once. The chain employs TRBV10-3 and TRBJ2-5, with D possibly TRBD2 on 5 matching bases. Germline assignment: CDR1 ENHRY and CDR2 SYGVKD. Trimming removed 5 bases at V and 4 bases at J, with 14 bases between. The CDR3 covers 14 residues. This CDR3 reads CAISTGGSAETQYF. CDR3 nucleotides: TGTGCCATCAGTACCGGAGGTAGCGCAGAGACCCAGTACTTC.

The chain has TRBV6-5 and TRBJ2-1; 9 nucleotides agree with TRBD1. Germline trimming cut 8 bases from V and 8 bases from J; bases unmatched to any gene: 13. CDR1 and CDR2 from the germline V gene are MNHEY and SVGAGI. The CDR3 extends over 15 amino acids. CDR3 sequence reads: CASAMVGQGRDEQFF. The CDR3 DNA is TGTGCCAGCGCGATGGTGGGACAGGGAAGAGATGAGCAGTTCTTC.

V gene TRBV2 combines with J gene TRBJ1-2; tentative D call: TRBD1 (6 bases). V gave up 4 bases and J gave up 2 bases, with 11 bases separating them. Germline CDR1 reads SNHLY; CDR2 reads FYNNEI. This CDR3 comprises 14 residues. The CDR3, as DNA: TGTGCCAGCAGTGTAGAGGGGGTGAACTATGGCTACACCTTC. This sequence encodes CASSVEGVNYGYTF.

This clone was found once. The chain has TRBV28 and TRBJ1-2; 10 bases match TRBD1. J lost 8 bases, V lost 5 bases, and 14 bases had no gene match. Germline loops: CDR1 MDHEN, CDR2 SYDVKM. The CDR3 contains 16 residues. The CDR3 DNA reads as TGTGCCAGCAGTCCGCCAATCCCCGGACAGGGGGGCGGCTACACCTTC. Protein product: CASSPPIPGQGGGYTF.

This rearrangement joins TRBV9 to TRBJ2-7; 8 positions agree with TRBD2. CDR1 and CDR2 (germline): SGDLS, YYNGEE. Germline trimming cut 0 bases from V and 6 bases from J; bases unmatched to any gene: 8. CDR3 size: 15 residues. The CDR3 bases are TGTGCCAGCAGCGTAGATCCAGCGGGAGTAACCGAGCAGTACTTC. The encoded protein is CASSVDPAGVTEQYF.

The chain is built from TRBV28 and TRBJ2-1, with a tentative D call TRBD2 (6 bases). Between the trimmed V and J ends, which lost 3 bases and 6 bases, there was a span of 9 bases. The CDR3 consists of 13 residues. Germline loops: CDR1 MDHEN, CDR2 SYDVKM. The CDR3 bases are TGTGCCAGCAGTTTTCCTAGCGCCAATGAGCAGTTCTTC. Translated, it gives CASSFPSANEQFF.

V usage is TRBV5-4 and J usage is TRBJ1-1, with 7 positions matching TRBD1. Germline trimming cut 3 bases from V and 0 bases from J; bases unmatched to any gene: 5. The CDR3 length is 15 residues. CDR1 and CDR2 (germline): SGHNT, YYREEE (reference sequence). The CDR3 loop is CASSSQQGMNTEAFF. Written as DNA, the CDR3 is TGTGCCAGCAGCTCCCAACAGGGGATGAACACTGAAGCTTTCTTT. The full variable domain, with the rest looked up from reference TRBV5-4 and TRBJ1-1, is ETGVTQSPTHLIKTRGQQVTLRCSSQSGHNTVSWYQQALGQGPQFIFQYYREEENGRGNFPPRFSGLQFPNYSSELNVNALELDDSALYLCASSSQQGMNTEAFFGQGTRLTVV.

The genes are TRBV28 and TRBJ2-7, with D perhaps TRBD1 (6 bases). V was clipped by 2 bases and J by 3 bases, with 14 bases between them. The CDR3 spans 15 residues. Looked up from germline, CDR1 is MDHEN and CDR2 is SYDVKM. The CDR3, as DNA: TGTGCCAGCAGTTTACCAGGGGATCGGAACTACGAGCAGTACTTC. Protein sequence: CASSLPGDRNYEQYF. The entire variable domain, with the rest obtained from reference TRBV28 and TRBJ2-7, is as follows: DVKVTQSSRYLVKRTGEKVFLECVQDMDHENMFWYRQDPGLGLRLIYFSYDVKMKEKGDIPEGYSVSREKKERFSLILESASTNQTSMYLCASSLPGDRNYEQYFGPGTRLTVT.

The chain couples TRBV3-1 (or the pseudogene TRBV3-2) to TRBJ2-7; TRBD2 might be the D (7 bases). The CDR3 has 15 residues. Germline lookup yields CDR1 LGHDT and CDR2 YNNKEL (reference sequence). The ends were cut back, 6 bases at V and 3 bases at J, with 18 bases in the middle. CDR3 region: CASSEGGGPGYEQYF. The CDR3 DNA reads TGTGCCAGCAGTGAGGGGGGAGGGCCGGGCTACGAGCAGTACTTC.

The chain joins TRBV18 to TRBJ2-7, with 7 nucleotides matching TRBD2. V trimming: 0 bases; J trimming: 0 bases; junction bases outside the gene matches: 5. Germline V gene lookup returns CDR1 KGHSH and CDR2 LQKENI. CDR3 size: 16 residues. Here the CDR3 reads CASSPPGGAGSYEQYF. The CDR3 nucleotides are TGTGCCAGCTCACCACCGGGAGGGGCGGGCTCCTACGAGCAGTACTTC.

The V call is TRBV5-1, the J call TRBJ1-3; 7 bases are shared with TRBD1. This CDR3 spans 14 amino acids. Germline CDR1 and CDR2: SGHRS and YFSETQ. Germline trimming cut 3 bases from V and 5 bases from J; bases unmatched to any gene: 5. In DNA form, the CDR3 reads TGCGCCAGCAGCTCGGACAGGCATCGAAACACCATATATTTT. It yields the protein CASSSDRHRNTIYF. Supplemented by reference TRBV5-1 and TRBJ1-3, the full variable domain reads KAGVTQTPRYLIKTRGQQVTLSCSPISGHRSVSWYQQTPGQGLQFLFEYFSETQRNKGNFPGRFSGRQFSNSRSEMNVSTLELGDSALYLCASSSDRHRNTIYFGEGSWLTVV.

The V call is TRBV7-2, the J call TRBJ2-3, with TRBD2 matching over 11 bases. Germline-derived CDR1 and CDR2 are SGHTA and FQGNSA. Losses at the gene ends were 2 bases for V and 4 bases for J; bases not matched to a gene: 5. The CDR3 consists of 16 residues. CDR3 region: CASSLIAGGPPDTQYF. The CDR3 region has the DNA TGTGCCAGCAGCTTAATAGCGGGAGGGCCTCCAGATACGCAGTATTTT.

The J gene is TRBJ2-2, the V gene TRBV19; D gene uncertain. Between the trimmed V and J ends, which lost 1 base and 6 bases, there was a span of 12 bases. CDR1 and CDR2 from the germline V gene are LNHDA and SQIVND (reference sequence). This CDR3 has 15 residues. In DNA form, the CDR3 reads TGTGCCAGTAGTATAGGTTCTAGTTTTTCCGGGGAGCTGTTTTTT. This gives the protein CASSIGSSFSGELFF.

This clone was counted a single time. The chain combines TRBV28 with TRBJ2-5; D may be TRBD1 (6 bases). The CDR3 has 13 amino acids. Trimming removed 3 bases at V and 4 bases at J, with 9 bases between. Looked up from germline, CDR1 is MDHEN and CDR2 is SYDVKM. Here the CDR3 DNA reads TGTGCCAGCAGTTTCAGGGGCCGAGAGACCCAGTACTTC. Amino acids: CASSFRGRETQYF.

The chain combines TRBV5-1 with TRBJ2-7; TRBD1 aligns across 7 bases. The CDR3 totals 14 residues. CDR1 SGHRS and CDR2 YFSETQ come from the germline V gene. Germline trimming cut 4 bases from V and 2 bases from J; bases unmatched to any gene: 6. CDR3: CASSPLTGTYEQYF. The CDR3 bases are TGCGCCAGCAGCCCCTTGACAGGGACCTACGAGCAGTACTTC.

This sequence joins TRBV3-1 (or the pseudogene TRBV3-2) and TRBJ2-7; 8 nucleotides agree with TRBD2. Germline V gene data show CDR1 as LGHDT and CDR2 as YNNKEL (reference sequence). This CDR3 spans 17 amino acids. V was pared by 4 bases and J by 3 bases, with 14 bases of the junction left unmatched. The CDR3 coding sequence is TGTGCCAGCAGCCCACACCCCTCAGCGGGAGCTTACTACGAGCAGTACTTC. Translated, it gives CASSPHPSAGAYYEQYF.

The chain employs TRBV28 and TRBJ1-5; 10 bases are shared with TRBD1. V was clipped by 6 bases and J by 6 bases; unmatched bases: 8. This CDR3 spans 15 amino acids. CDR1 MDHEN and CDR2 SYDVKM come from the germline V gene. The CDR3 reads CASRSRQGAGQPQHF. The CDR3 DNA reads as TGTGCCAGCAGATCACGACAGGGGGCTGGTCAGCCCCAGCATTTT. Using reference TRBV28 and TRBJ1-5 for the parts outside the CDR3, the full variable domain is DVKVTQSSRYLVKRTGEKVFLECVQDMDHENMFWYRQDPGLGLRLIYFSYDVKMKEKGDIPEGYSVSREKKERFSLILESASTNQTSMYLCASRSRQGAGQPQHFGDGTRLSIL.

The CDR3 DNA sequence: TGTGCCAGCAGCGAGGGACAGGGGGCCTACAATGAGCAGTTCTTC. It codes for CASSEGQGAYNEQFF. V gene TRBV5-6 combines with J gene TRBJ2-1; 11 bases map to TRBD1. There are 15 residues in the CDR3. The germline V gene encodes CDR1 SGHDT and CDR2 YYEEEE. Trimming took 4 bases from V and 2 from J; bases not matched to a gene: 2.

The chain joins TRBV10-1 to TRBJ2-1; 12 bases map to TRBD2. V was pared by 5 bases and J by 9 bases, with 11 bases of the junction left unmatched. The germline V gene encodes CDR1 WNHNN and CDR2 SYGVQD (reference sequence). The length of the CDR3 is 16 residues. The CDR3 DNA reads TGCGCCAGCAGTCCAGGGACTAGCGGGCGTGGTGGTGAGCAGTTCTTC. It yields the protein CASSPGTSGRGGEQFF.

CDR3 sequence: CASSILEADTQYF. In DNA, the CDR3 is TGTGCCAGTAGTATTTTGGAGGCAGATACGCAGTATTTT. The genes are TRBV19 and TRBJ2-3; D possibly corresponds to TRBD2 (5 bases). With 3 bases removed from V and 4 bases from J, the gap between germline ends came to 8 bases. The CDR3 covers 13 residues. Germline values: CDR1 LNHDA, CDR2 SQIVND (reference sequence).

The genes are TRBV18 and TRBJ2-3; 8 nucleotides agree with TRBD2. This CDR3 is built from 19 residues. CDR1 is KGHSH, CDR2 LQKENI, per germline. J lost 4 bases, V lost 1 base, and 16 bases had no gene match. In DNA, the CDR3 is TGTGCCAGCTCACCACTCTCGGGGGGCTCGGGAGGGGCCGCAGATACGCAGTATTTT. It is translated as CASSPLSGGSGGAADTQYF.